The T cell receptor beta chain under discussion was sequenced for a study of T cell clones after liver transplantation. This clone was seen only a few times. V dropped 0 bases and J dropped 3; count of bases not matched to a gene: 6. The CDR3 covers 18 residues. Germline V CDR1 and CDR2: SGHTA, FQGNSA. Libraries were prepared by immunoSEQ multiplex PCR; TCRdb keeps only in-frame clonotypes and omits some of them. The data contain about 58,000 clones, around three quarters of them seen just once; the ten biggest clones take up approximately 2.6%. The chain links TRBV7-2 to TRBJ2-1, with 12 bases lining up with TRBD2. This sample comprised CD4+ T cells from blood, obtained at the approximately 16-month timepoint. This receptor was taken from a human patient who received a liver transplant. A share of the T cells may be of graft donor origin. The CDR3 nucleotides read TGTGCCAGCAGCTTAGCTATCACTAGCGGGGGGTTCTACAATGAGCAGTTCTTC. Its protein is CASSLAITSGGFYNEQFF.